Listed here are 7 T cell receptor beta chains from one sample, sequenced in a study of control samples from healthy donors and cancer patients. The data were produced by immunoSEQ multiplex PCR, yet TCRdb's version contains in-frame clones alone and is incomplete. This table holds some 120,000 clones, 88% found once. The source material was blood. Receptors originate from a woman in her sixties or seventies in good health.

The chain recombines TRBV28 with TRBJ1-5; D may be TRBD1 (6 bases). Trimming stripped 7 bases from V and 3 bases from J, with 25 bases between. The CDR3 length is 18 residues. The germline V gene encodes CDR1 MDHEN and CDR2 SYDVKM. CDR3 DNA sequence: TGTGCCAGCACCTTGTGGGAAGGCAAGACAGGACCCAATCAGCCCCAGCATTTT. Protein product: CASTLWEGKTGPNQPQHF.

The DNA of the CDR3 is TGTGCCAGCACCCTCGTTGGTGTAGGCTACACCTTC. Protein product: CASTLVGVGYTF. This rearrangement joins TRBV12-3 or TRBV12-4 to TRBJ1-2; D is ambiguous. V was clipped by 7 bases and J by 8 bases, with 14 bases between them. The CDR3 sequence is 12 residues long.

This clone was observed a few times. The rearrangement links TRBV6-2 or TRBV6-3 to TRBJ2-7; the D is unclear. Germline V CDR1 and CDR2: MNHEY, SVGEGT. V shed 6 bases and J shed 12 bases, with 15 bases lying between them. The CDR3 is 11 residues long. The CDR3 nucleotides are TGTGCCAGCAGCGACACAGTAACTCTGTACTTC. This sequence encodes CASSDTVTLYF.

This clone was counted a few times. V usage is TRBV11-2 and J usage is TRBJ1-6; the D gene is possibly TRBD1 (6 bases). Germline loops: CDR1 SGHAT, CDR2 FQNNGV. CDR3 length: 15 amino acids. V was trimmed by 3 bases and J by 8 bases, leaving 14 bases between them. The CDR3 loop reads CASSFQTGPYSPLHF. Here the CDR3 DNA reads TGTGCCAGCAGCTTTCAGACAGGCCCCTATTCACCCCTCCACTTT. The whole variable domain, filled in from reference TRBV11-2 and TRBJ1-6, reads EAGVAQSPRYKIIEKRQSVAFWCNPISGHATLYWYQQILGQGPKLLIQFQNNGVVDDSQLPKDRFSAERLKGVDSTLKIQPAKLEDSAVYLCASSFQTGPYSPLHFGNGTRLTVT.

The J gene is TRBJ2-3, the V gene TRBV6-1; TRBD2 is a possible D gene (7 bases). Germline V gene data show CDR1 as MNHNS and CDR2 as SASEGT. The CDR3 spans 16 residues. V lost 1 base to trimming and J lost 2 bases, with 13 bases between them. The CDR3 sequence is CASSEGAGAFTDTQYF. The CDR3 region has the DNA TGTGCCAGCAGTGAAGGGGCGGGGGCTTTCACAGATACGCAGTATTTT.

The chain links TRBV18 to TRBJ1-1; 11 positions match TRBD1. The CDR3 spans 18 residues. V dropped 3 bases and J dropped 4; count of bases not matched to a gene: 13. Germline values: CDR1 KGHSH, CDR2 LQKENI. The CDR3 nucleotides are TGTGCCAGCTCACCTTTTCAGGACAGGGGGCTTCTCGGCACTGAAGCTTTCTTT. Translated: CASSPFQDRGLLGTEAFF. Based on the CDR3 plus reference TRBV18 and TRBJ1-1, the full variable domain is NAGVMQNPRHLVRRRGQEARLRCSPMKGHSHVYWYRQLPEEGLKFMVYLQKENIIDESGMPKERFSAEFPKEGPSILRIQQVVRGDSAAYFCASSPFQDRGLLGTEAFFGQGTRLTVV.

The gene calls are TRBV24-1 and TRBJ2-2, with TRBD1 identical over 9 bases. Germline CDR1 KGHDR, CDR2 SFDVKD. V lost 4 bases and J lost 6; bases outside the gene matches: 8. This CDR3 comprises 16 residues. CDR3 nucleotides: TGTGCCACCAGTGAACCCGGGACAGGGAATCCCGGGGAGCTGTTTTTT. It encodes CATSEPGTGNPGELFF.